This TCR beta chain was identified in a study of cytomegalovirus exposure and HLA in healthy donors. V gave up 1 base and J gave up 0 bases; unmatched junction bases: 2. CDR3 length: 16 residues. CDR1 and CDR2 (germline): MGHDK, SYGVNS. Study results and caveats: Presence/absence analyses assumed roughly uniform sequencing depth across donors, which may not hold. Through in vitro validation, a few CMV-associated chains were shown to be specific for CMV antigens. TRBV6-2, TRBV6-3 and some other V segments were excluded as indistinguishable.

On this clone: Its specificity is not known.

60 Vbeta and 13 Jbeta primers were used in PCR. The table came from immunoSEQ multiplex PCR; TCRdb's copy has only in-frame clones and leaves some out. The sample records 40,000 to 55,000 clones, about four fifths being singletons. The chain is built from TRBV25-1 and TRBJ2-2; 7 bases line up with TRBD1. This clonotype was sampled from a boy between 10 and 17 years old in good health and CMV-seropositive. Sequencing used PBMCs. CDR3 in DNA: TGTGCCAGCAGTGAATTGGGGACAGCGAACACCGGGGAGCTGTTTTTT. Its translation is CASSELGTANTGELFF.